The 6 T cell receptor beta chains listed next were all sequenced from one sample in a study of shared clonotypes between healthy human individuals. Naivety among CD8 cells was defined by CD45RO negativity and positive CCR7 selection, thereby excluding terminally differentiated effector memory CD45RA+ cells. The table came from immunoSEQ multiplex PCR; TCRdb's copy has only in-frame clones and leaves some out. The sample shows some 2,100,000 clones, about 93% of them seen only once. The sequencing sample was made of naive CD8+ T cells from PBMCs. Receptors were obtained from a man younger than 35 in good health. Some clones in this sample may be carry-over from other donors' samples.

The chain couples TRBV27 to TRBJ2-3, with no clear D. V shed 5 bases and J shed 3 bases, with 15 bases lying between them. Per the germline V gene, CDR1 is MNHEY and CDR2 is SMNVEV (reference sequence). CDR3 length: 15 residues. CDR3 protein: CASSAPTGGTDTQYF. As DNA, the CDR3 is TGTGCCAGCAGTGCACCAACCGGTGGGACAGATACGCAGTATTTT.

This chain uses TRBV7-9 with TRBJ1-1; no reliable D call. Trimming stripped 4 bases from V and 0 bases from J, with 15 bases between. The V gene's germline CDR1 is SEHNR and CDR2 FQNEAQ (reference sequence). This CDR3 is built from 16 residues. The CDR3 loop reads CASSSIPGGLNTEAFF. As DNA, the CDR3 is TGTGCCAGCAGCTCAATACCGGGCGGTTTGAACACTGAAGCTTTCTTT.

This chain joins TRBV19 and TRBJ2-7; maybe TRBD1 (7 bases). Germline V lookup: CDR1 LNHDA, CDR2 SQIVND (reference sequence). V gave up 3 bases and J gave up 3 bases, with 12 bases separating them. The CDR3 loop spans 14 amino acids. CDR3 residues: CASSIDREDYEQYF. CDR3 nucleotide sequence: TGTGCCAGTAGTATCGACAGGGAGGACTACGAGCAGTACTTC.

The rearrangement uses TRBV7-2 and TRBJ1-2; 12 nucleotides align to TRBD1. V lost 4 bases, J lost 4 bases, and 10 bases stayed unmatched. From germline, CDR1 is SGHTA and CDR2 FQGNSA. CDR3 length equals 17 residues. The CDR3 nucleotides read TGTGCCAGCAGCTCCCGGGACAGGGGGCGCGAGGGCTATGGCTACACCTTC. The encoded protein is CASSSRDRGREGYGYTF.

The J gene is TRBJ2-7, the V gene TRBV27; D may be TRBD2 (6 bases). CDR3 length equals 15 residues. Trimming removed 2 bases at V and 3 bases at J, with 14 bases between. Germline CDR1 reads MNHEY; CDR2 reads SMNVEV (reference sequence). The CDR3 region is CASSLGRGGLYEQYF. CDR3 in DNA: TGTGCCAGCAGTTTAGGACGGGGAGGACTCTACGAGCAGTACTTC.

This clone was counted a few times. CDR3 sequence reads: CASSIFPEMGGYTF. The CDR3 DNA sequence: TGTGCCAGTAGTATCTTCCCAGAAATGGGAGGCTACACCTTC. The chain links TRBV19 to TRBJ1-2, with D unresolved. CDR1 is LNHDA, CDR2 SQIVND, per germline (reference sequence). This CDR3 spans 14 amino acids. Trimming removed 3 bases from V and 8 bases from J, with 16 bases in between.